These 22 T cell receptor beta chains were sequenced from one sample in a study of T cells in localized non-small cell lung cancer. Profiled with immunoSEQ multiplex PCR; TCRdb holds only in-frame clones, not every one. The data contain around 28,000 clones, 85% to 95% of them singletons. The sequenced sample was peripheral blood, obtained before any cancer treatment. These receptors originate from a woman aged 35-75 years with stage I lung adenocarcinoma.

The CDR3, as DNA: TGTGCCAGCCGTCGGCTCTCTGGAAACACCATATATTTT. Translated: CASRRLSGNTIYF. The chain links TRBV2 to TRBJ1-3, with D uncertain. CDR1 SNHLY and CDR2 FYNNEI come from the germline V gene. V lost 8 bases to trimming and J lost 0 bases, with 8 bases between them. The CDR3 is made up of 13 amino acids.

The chain employs TRBV27 and TRBJ1-1, with TRBD1 identical over 7 bases. V lost 8 bases, J lost 1 base, and 13 bases stayed unmatched. Germline values: CDR1 MNHEY, CDR2 SMNVEV (reference sequence). The CDR3 totals 16 residues. The CDR3 protein is CASLSGTASWNTEAFF. The CDR3 region has the DNA TGTGCCAGCCTCTCCGGGACAGCCTCTTGGAACACTGAAGCTTTCTTT.

The chain couples TRBV28 to TRBJ1-1; the D gene is possibly TRBD1 (6 bases). The CDR3 sequence is 13 residues long. CDR1 and CDR2 (germline): MDHEN, SYDVKM. V was clipped by 4 bases and J by 7 bases, with 13 bases between them. The CDR3 region is CASSSPGHREAFF. The DNA of the CDR3 is TGTGCCAGCAGTTCTCCGGGACACCGTGAAGCTTTCTTT.

The V gene is TRBV28, the J gene TRBJ1-2; a weak D match, TRBD1 (5 bases). CDR3 length: 12 amino acids. Per germline, CDR1 MDHEN and CDR2 SYDVKM. Trimming removed 3 bases at V and 8 bases at J, with 10 bases between. CDR3 nucleotides: TGTGCCAGCAGTTTGGGGGGACGCGGCTACACCTTC. Translated, it gives CASSLGGRGYTF.

The chain carries TRBV5-4 and TRBJ2-7; no clear D gene. CDR1 and CDR2 from the germline V gene are SGHNT and YYREEE (reference sequence). V lost 2 bases and J 4 bases, leaving 16 bases between the germline ends. The CDR3 has 15 amino acids. The CDR3 is CASSFGEPHRYEQYF. The CDR3 bases are TGTGCCAGCAGCTTCGGAGAACCTCACAGATACGAGCAGTACTTC.

CDR3 bases: TGTGCCAGCAGTTTATTGGTCAGATACAATCAGCCCCAGCATTTT. It encodes CASSLLVRYNQPQHF. The chain joins TRBV28 to TRBJ1-5, with no clear D. Germline assignment: CDR1 MDHEN and CDR2 SYDVKM. This CDR3 has 15 residues. The V gene lost 1 base and the J gene lost 3 bases, with 10 bases spanning the gap. The complete variable domain, with remaining parts taken from reference TRBV28 and TRBJ1-5, reads DVKVTQSSRYLVKRTGEKVFLECVQDMDHENMFWYRQDPGLGLRLIYFSYDVKMKEKGDIPEGYSVSREKKERFSLILESASTNQTSMYLCASSLLVRYNQPQHFGDGTRLSIL.

This clone was found once. The chain links TRBV15 to TRBJ1-2; 10 bases line up with TRBD1. CDR3 size: 14 residues. Looked up from germline, CDR1 is LNHNV and CDR2 is YYDKDF (reference sequence). The ends lost 3 bases at V and 8 bases at J; junction bases unmatched: 6. The CDR3 is CATSRRTGGVGYTF. CDR3 in DNA: TGTGCCACCAGCAGGCGGACAGGGGGAGTCGGCTACACCTTC.

The chain is built from TRBV7-2 and TRBJ2-1; D is undetermined. In germline, CDR1 is SGHTA, CDR2 FQGNSA. This CDR3 region has 15 residues. The ends were cut back, 5 bases at V and 0 bases at J, with 11 bases in the middle. This CDR3 reads CASSTSISSYNEQFF. CDR3 sequence (DNA): TGTGCCAGCAGCACCTCGATTAGCTCCTACAATGAGCAGTTCTTC. The full variable domain, its missing parts supplied by reference TRBV7-2 and TRBJ2-1, is GAGVSQSPSNKVTEKGKDVELRCDPISGHTALYWYRQSLGQGLEFLIYFQGNSAPDKSGLPSDRFSAERTGGSVSTLTIQRTQQEDSAVYLCASSTSISSYNEQFFGPGTRLTVL.

The rearrangement uses TRBV4-3 and TRBJ1-2, with 7 bases lining up with TRBD1. The CDR3 sequence is 17 residues long. Trimming at V came to 5 bases and at J to 7 bases, leaving 19 bases not matched to a gene. CDR1 and CDR2 (germline): LGHNA, YSLEER. CDR3 sequence: CASSARSGTEVTSGYTF. The CDR3 region has the DNA TGCGCCAGCAGCGCGAGGTCCGGGACAGAAGTAACCAGTGGCTACACCTTC.

This clone came up once. The genes are TRBV6-1 and TRBJ2-1, with a possible D match to TRBD1 (5 bases). The CDR3 runs to 13 residues. The germline CDR1 and CDR2 sequences are MNHNS and SASEGT. V lost 6 bases and J 7 bases, leaving 13 bases between the germline ends. In DNA form, the CDR3 reads TGTGCCAGCAGCAATACACAGGTAAATGAGCAGTTCTTC. Translating gives CASSNTQVNEQFF.

This clone occurred once. The genes are TRBV10-1 and TRBJ2-5; a possible D gene is TRBD2 (6 bases). CDR3 length equals 13 residues. The ends were cut back, 0 bases at V and 5 bases at J, with 7 bases in the middle. CDR1 is WNHNN, CDR2 SYGVQD, per germline (reference sequence). The CDR3 loop reads CASSESGTETQYF. The CDR3 coding sequence is TGCGCCAGCAGTGAGTCGGGGACTGAGACCCAGTACTTC.

The chain recombines TRBV9 with TRBJ2-5; 14 nucleotides match TRBD2. V lost 4 bases to trimming and J lost 5 bases; unmatched junction nucleotides: 7. The germline CDR1 and CDR2 sequences are SGDLS and YYNGEE. The length of the CDR3 is 16 residues. The CDR3 DNA sequence: TGTGCCAGCAGCTTGACGACTAGCGGGAGGGGGGAGACCCAGTACTTC. It specifies CASSLTTSGRGETQYF. The whole variable domain, remainder taken from reference TRBV9 and TRBJ2-5, is DSGVTQTPKHLITATGQRVTLRCSPRSGDLSVYWYQQSLDQGLQFLIQYYNGEERAKGNILERFSAQQFPDLHSELNLSSLELGDSALYFCASSLTTSGRGETQYFGPGTRLLVL.

The chain uses TRBV18 and TRBJ1-1; no definite D call. V was trimmed by 2 bases and J by 3 bases, leaving 7 bases between them. This CDR3 spans 13 amino acids. Germline V lookup: CDR1 KGHSH, CDR2 LQKENI. The CDR3 loop is CASSPWGDTEAFF. CDR3 nucleotide sequence: TGTGCCAGCTCACCATGGGGAGACACTGAAGCTTTCTTT.

The chain employs TRBV7-8 and TRBJ1-5; D not certain. The germline gives CDR1 SGHVS, CDR2 FQNEAQ. CDR3 length: 13 residues. V was clipped by 1 base and J by 7 bases, with 8 bases between them. In DNA, the CDR3 is TGTGCCAGCAGCTTAGGGGTGGACCAGCCCCAGCATTTT. As protein: CASSLGVDQPQHF.

The rearrangement uses TRBV28 and TRBJ1-2; D unclear. The CDR3 runs 13 residues. Germline V gene data show CDR1 as MDHEN and CDR2 as SYDVKM. V was clipped by 5 bases and J by 8 bases, with 15 bases between them. The CDR3 reads CASSLGRLGGYTF. The CDR3 DNA follows: TGTGCCAGCAGTCTAGGACGGCTGGGAGGCTACACCTTC.

The genes are TRBV18 and TRBJ2-7; D is unresolved. V dropped 5 bases and J dropped 3 bases, with 11 bases sitting between them. Germline CDR1 is KGHSH and CDR2 is LQKENI. The CDR3 spans 13 residues. The CDR3 region has the DNA TGTGCCAGCTCAAGAGAACCGGTCTACGAGCAGTACTTC. Encoded protein: CASSREPVYEQYF.

The chain is built from TRBV27 and TRBJ1-1; 7 nucleotides agree with TRBD1. Germline CDR1 MNHEY, CDR2 SMNVEV (reference sequence). This CDR3 comprises 16 residues. Trimming took 5 bases from V and 7 from J; bases not matched to a gene: 16. CDR3 in DNA: TGTGCCAGCAGTACTTATCAGACAGGGAAGAATGGTGAAGCTTTCTTT. This gives the protein CASSTYQTGKNGEAFF.

This chain links TRBV19 with TRBJ2-2; 15 nucleotides align to TRBD2. Unmatched junction bases numbered 5, after V lost 5 bases and J lost 7 bases. The CDR3 spans 16 residues. Germline CDR1 LNHDA, CDR2 SQIVND (reference sequence). The CDR3 DNA reads as TGTGCCAGTAGTGGGACTAGCGGGGGGCGAGGCGGGGAGCTGTTTTTT. It specifies CASSGTSGGRGGELFF.

The table lists this clone with a count of one. The V call is TRBV27, the J call TRBJ1-1, with 8 bases aligning to TRBD1. Germline V CDR1 and CDR2: MNHEY, SMNVEV (reference sequence). V lost 6 bases and J lost 4; bases outside the gene matches: 4. The length of the CDR3 is 13 residues. Written as DNA, the CDR3 is TGTGCCAGCAGGGACAGGGCCTTCACTGAAGCTTTCTTT. The encoded protein is CASRDRAFTEAFF.

Here the CDR3 reads CASSHKNTDTQYF. The CDR3 region has the DNA TGTGCCAGCAGCCATAAGAACACAGATACGCAGTATTTT. The chain is built from TRBV7-2 and TRBJ2-3; D uncertain. V gave up 5 bases and J gave up 2 bases, with 8 bases separating them. The germline V gene encodes CDR1 SGHTA and CDR2 FQGNSA. CDR3 length equals 13 residues.

The chain employs TRBV27 and TRBJ2-5; 14 bases match TRBD2. The CDR3 contains 17 residues. CDR1 is MNHEY and CDR2 is SMNVEV in the germline V gene (reference sequence). Germline trimming cut 4 bases from V and 5 bases from J; bases unmatched to any gene: 9. Here the CDR3 DNA reads TGTGCCAGCAGTTCGGGGACTAGCGGGAGATACGGGGAGACCCAGTACTTC. Protein: CASSSGTSGRYGETQYF.

The chain couples TRBV5-3 to TRBJ2-3; D unclear. TRBV5-3 is annotated as an ORF whose role is uncertain. V shed 3 bases and J shed 2 bases, with 7 bases lying between them. CDR3 length: 13 residues. DNA for the CDR3: TGTGCCAGAAGCTACCGAATCACAGATACGCAGTATTTT. The encoded protein is CARSYRITDTQYF.